This T cell receptor (beta chain) originates from a study of cytomegalovirus exposure and HLA in healthy donors. General study findings and limits: Among TCR sequences, most were rare, though some public TCRs appeared in many donors.

As for this clone: Its matching antigen is unknown.

Both 60 Vbeta primers and 13 Jbeta primers went into the PCR. Sequencing used immunoSEQ multiplex PCR; TCRdb keeps in-frame clones, though not all of them. The sample includes 90,000 to 120,000 clones, less than 80% of them seen just once. V lost 4 bases, J lost 2 bases, and 7 bases lay in between. In germline, CDR1 is SGHRS, CDR2 YFSETQ. The length of the CDR3 is 12 residues. The chain combines TRBV5-1 with TRBJ2-7; weak D call: TRBD1 (6 bases). This TCR was sampled from a man under 40 in good health and CMV-seronegative. The material sequenced was PBMCs. The CDR3 spells CASSRTAYEQYF. The DNA for the CDR3 is TGCGCCAGCAGCAGGACAGCCTACGAGCAGTACTTC.